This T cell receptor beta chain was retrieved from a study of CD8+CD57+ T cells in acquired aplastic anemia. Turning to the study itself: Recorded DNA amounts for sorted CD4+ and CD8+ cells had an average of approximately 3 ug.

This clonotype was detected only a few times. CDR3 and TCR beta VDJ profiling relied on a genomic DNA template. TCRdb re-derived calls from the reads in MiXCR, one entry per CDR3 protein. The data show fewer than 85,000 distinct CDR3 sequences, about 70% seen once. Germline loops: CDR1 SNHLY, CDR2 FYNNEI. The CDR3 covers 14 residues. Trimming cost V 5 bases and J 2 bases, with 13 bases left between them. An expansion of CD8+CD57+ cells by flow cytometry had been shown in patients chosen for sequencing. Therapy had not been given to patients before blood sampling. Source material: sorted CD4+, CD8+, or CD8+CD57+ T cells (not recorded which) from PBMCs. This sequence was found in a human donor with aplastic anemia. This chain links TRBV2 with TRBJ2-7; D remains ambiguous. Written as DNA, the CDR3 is TGTGCCAGCAGTCCCCCGACAAAGGCCTACGAGCAGTACTTC. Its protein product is CASSPPTKAYEQYF.